The source of this T cell receptor (beta chain) is a study of OX40 agonist ivuxolimab in advanced cancers. Study as a whole: The patients received ivuxolimab by intravenous route every 2 weeks at 0.01 to 10 mg/kg.

Assay: immunoSEQ multiplex PCR; the TCRdb copy retains only in-frame clones and omits some. The sample carries about 30,000 clones, 80% to 85% recorded once. The CDR3 spans 14 residues. J lost 2 bases, V lost 2 bases, and 2 bases had no gene match. Germline values: CDR1 SGHDT, CDR2 YYEEEE. Concerning this clone: Distinct nucleotide sequences in the sample also encode this CDR3.

The chain carries TRBV5-6 and TRBJ2-7; 9 nucleotides match TRBD1. Here the sequenced sample was CD4+ or CD8+ T cells sorted from blood, taken in a trial of the OX40 agonist ivuxolimab. The sequence was collected from an adult with an advanced solid tumor such as melanoma, head and neck, liver or kidney cancer. The CDR3 DNA follows: TGTGCCAGCAGCTTAGGGACAGGGACCTACGAGCAGTACTTC. Its translation is CASSLGTGTYEQYF.